This T cell receptor beta chain was sequenced in a study of a mutant IDH1 vaccine in newly diagnosed glioma. Study overall: Vaccination of patients was performed eight times, in weeks 1, 3, 5, 7, 11, 15, 19 and 23.

The protocol was immunoSEQ multiplex PCR, while the TCRdb copy is restricted to in-frame clones and leaves out a portion. Among tens of thousands of clones listed, approximately 88% were seen once. Indicated time point: week 11, during vaccination. Mutant IDH1 20-mer peptide, at 300 ug, made up each vaccine dose, with topical imiquimod. As regards this clone: Its antigen is unknown.

CDR1 and CDR2 from the germline V gene are SGHRS and YFSETQ. The CDR3 covers 15 residues. Trimming removed 2 bases from V and 2 bases from J; junction bases left unmatched: 4. This TCR came from a woman aged 50 to 60 with glioma. The starting material was PBMCs, obtained from a glioma patient whose treatment included an IDH1 peptide vaccine. The J gene is TRBJ2-1, the V gene TRBV5-1, with 7 nucleotides matching TRBD2. The chain's CDR3 is CASSFQAGAYNEQFF. CDR3 bases: TGCGCCAGCAGCTTCCAGGCGGGGGCCTACAATGAGCAGTTCTTC.